The table lists the clone carrying this T cell receptor (beta chain) with a few counts. The source of the sample is a study of blood T cell repertoires in COVID-19. Source study methods: Estimation of nucleated cell counts relied on the amplification of reference gene primers. TCRdb keeps only in-frame clones here, not all; method: immunoSEQ multiplex PCR. The DNA gave D and trimming, while V, J and clone size come from that table. This table has about 120,000 clones, over 70% appearing once. The specimen was peripheral blood. The sequence came from a woman aged 65 to 85 with acute or convalescent COVID-19.

CDR3 loop: CASGRANEQFF. The CDR3 DNA is TGTGCCAGCGGGAGGGCCAATGAGCAGTTCTTC. The chain carries TRBV6-5 and TRBJ2-1, with TRBD2 identical over 7 bases. Germline V gene sequence: CDR1 MNHEY, CDR2 SVGAGI. The CDR3 runs to 11 residues. The V gene end was trimmed by 8 bases and the J gene end by 6 bases; junction bases not matched to a gene: 1.